This TCR beta chain was recovered during a study of PD-L1 blockade in urothelial cancer. The time point here: peripheral blood 6 weeks after treatment start. All patients carried locally advanced or metastatic urothelial carcinoma. The repertoire was sequenced with immunoSEQ multiplex PCR; TCRdb's copy has only in-frame clones and lacks some. The profile shows around 110,000 clones, approximately 90% of them singletons. Trimming shortened V by 5 bases and J by 12 bases, and 20 bases separated the two germline ends. In germline, CDR1 is SEHNR, CDR2 FQNEAQ (reference sequence). The CDR3 runs 14 residues.

The chain uses TRBV7-9 and TRBJ2-1, with D possibly matching TRBD1 (6 bases). The clonotype comes from a man aged 60 to 69 with urothelial cancer. Source: PBMCs, taken around atezolizumab (anti-PD-L1) treatment. The CDR3 DNA is TGTGCCAGCAGCCCAGCAGGGGCCGTCCGGAGGCAGTTCTTC. Its protein product is CASSPAGAVRRQFF.